Presented here are 26 T cell receptor beta chains from one specimen sequenced in a study of radiotherapy plus CTLA-4 blockade in lung cancer. The method was immunoSEQ multiplex PCR; TCRdb's version includes in-frame clones alone and lacks a portion of them. The sample yields roughly 77,000 clones, roughly 70% seen once. The sample here was peripheral blood, taken from a patient treated with radiotherapy plus ipilimumab. The receptors were gathered from a human donor with non-small cell lung cancer whose response to radiotherapy plus ipilimumab could not be evaluated.

The chain is built from TRBV5-4 and TRBJ2-2; D unresolved. CDR1 and CDR2 (germline): SGHNT, YYREEE (reference sequence). This CDR3 contains 16 residues. V was shortened by 0 bases and J by 3 bases, with 12 bases between the two germline ends. CDR3 loop: CASSLGRNRDTGELFF. CDR3 in DNA: TGTGCCAGCAGCTTGGGGCGGAATCGTGACACCGGGGAGCTGTTTTTT.

This chain joins TRBV5-1 and TRBJ2-2, with D possibly matching TRBD2 (5 bases). The CDR3 has 16 amino acids. The germline V gene encodes CDR1 SGHRS and CDR2 YFSETQ. V lost 0 bases, J lost 0 bases, and 9 bases lay in between. Here the CDR3 DNA reads TGCGCCAGCAGCTTGGATCGGGGAGCGAACACCGGGGAGCTGTTTTTT. Amino acid sequence: CASSLDRGANTGELFF. Complete variable domain (other parts from reference TRBV5-1 and TRBJ2-2): KAGVTQTPRYLIKTRGQQVTLSCSPISGHRSVSWYQQTPGQGLQFLFEYFSETQRNKGNFPGRFSGRQFSNSRSEMNVSTLELGDSALYLCASSLDRGANTGELFFGEGSRLTVL.

V usage is TRBV11-3 and J usage is TRBJ2-2; 11 bases are a match to TRBD2. The trim removed 6 bases at V and 5 bases at J, leaving 5 bases unmatched. CDR3 length: 15 residues. CDR1 and CDR2 (germline): SGHNT, YENEEA. The DNA for the CDR3 is TGTGCCAGCAGTCGTCGGACTAGCGGGACCGGGGAGCTGTTTTTT. Its protein product is CASSRRTSGTGELFF.

This clone has just a few counts. The rearrangement uses TRBV2 and TRBJ2-5; 15 bases are shared with TRBD2. Trimming took 6 bases from V and 5 from J; bases not matched to a gene: 1. The germline V gene has CDR1 SNHLY and CDR2 FYNNEI. The length of the CDR3 is 14 residues. This chain's CDR3 is CASSGTSGGETQYF. In DNA form, the CDR3 reads TGTGCCAGCAGCGGGACTAGCGGGGGGGAGACCCAGTACTTC.

The chain carries TRBV13 and TRBJ1-3; no clear D gene. Trimming shortened V by 4 bases and J by 4 bases, and 17 bases separated the two germline ends. Germline V gene lookup returns CDR1 PRHDT and CDR2 FYEKMQ (reference sequence). The CDR3 covers 16 residues. The CDR3 nucleotides are TGTGCCAGCAGCTACGTCCTTGCACCGGGAGGAAACACCATATATTTT. Amino acids: CASSYVLAPGGNTIYF.

V is TRBV29-1 and J is TRBJ2-1; D gene uncertain. Germline loops: CDR1 SQVTM, CDR2 ANQGSEA. Trimming pared 7 bases from V and 0 bases from J, leaving 10 bases between. The CDR3 covers 13 residues. Written as DNA, the CDR3 is TGCAGCGGAGGAAAGAGCTCCTACAATGAGCAGTTCTTC. It is translated as CSGGKSSYNEQFF.

J is TRBJ2-1 and V is TRBV5-6; tentatively, D is TRBD1 (5 bases). Trimming removed 3 bases at V and 10 bases at J, with 11 bases between. The CDR3 runs 12 residues. Germline values: CDR1 SGHDT, CDR2 YYEEEE. The chain's CDR3 is CASSSPGYEQFF. CDR3 nucleotides: TGTGCCAGCAGCTCGCCAGGGTACGAGCAGTTCTTC.

This clone has a handful of counts. In DNA, the CDR3 is TGCAGTGCGCCCCTAGCGGGGGCGCAGTATTTT. Translating gives CSAPLAGAQYF. The chain uses TRBV20-1 and TRBJ2-3; 10 bases are a match to TRBD2. CDR3 size: 11 residues. Looked up from germline, CDR1 is DFQATT and CDR2 is SNEGSKA (reference sequence). Trimming at V came to 6 bases and at J to 10 bases, leaving 4 bases not matched to a gene.

This clone appeared a single time. The chain is built from TRBV6-6 and TRBJ1-5; tentative D call: TRBD1 (5 bases). V was pared by 5 bases and J by 7 bases, with 15 bases between. The CDR3 is 14 residues long. CDR1 and CDR2 (germline): MNHNY, SVGAGI (reference sequence). CDR3 residues: CASSVQGGWQPQHF. In DNA form, the CDR3 reads TGTGCCAGCAGTGTTCAGGGCGGATGGCAGCCCCAGCATTTT.

This chain links TRBV5-8 with TRBJ2-3; D unresolved. CDR1 and CDR2 from the germline V gene are SGHTS and YDEGEE. This CDR3 is 15 amino acids long. V lost 2 bases, J lost 2 bases, and 12 bases lay in between. The CDR3 region has the DNA TGTGCCAGCAGCTTACTGGGCCAGAACACAGATACGCAGTATTTT. As protein: CASSLLGQNTDTQYF.

The count of this clone is one. The chain joins TRBV11-3 to TRBJ1-1, with a tentative D call TRBD1 (5 bases). This CDR3 contains 14 residues. V lost 1 base and J 6 bases, leaving 12 bases between the germline ends. The germline CDR1 and CDR2 sequences are SGHNT and YENEEA. The CDR3 DNA reads TGTGCCAGCAGCTTAGCGGGGGGGATTGCTGAAGCTTTCTTT. This gives the protein CASSLAGGIAEAFF.

This clone was detected a few times. The chain recombines TRBV2 with TRBJ2-3; 9 bases match TRBD1. This CDR3 spans 14 amino acids. Germline CDR1 reads SNHLY; CDR2 reads FYNNEI. V gave up 8 bases and J gave up 1 base; unmatched junction bases: 4. This chain's CDR3 is CASRWTGGTDTQYF. CDR3 in DNA: TGTGCCAGCCGATGGACAGGGGGCACAGATACGCAGTATTTT.

This chain joins TRBV6-4 and TRBJ1-5, with TRBD1 matching 9 bases. Germline V gene lookup returns CDR1 MRHNA and CDR2 SNTAGT. This CDR3 is 16 amino acids long. J lost 5 bases, V lost 5 bases, and 10 bases had no gene match. The CDR3 DNA sequence: TGTGCCAGCAGTCCTATGGACAGGGGAGGGTATCAGCCCCAGCATTTT. Its protein is CASSPMDRGGYQPQHF.

This clone has a single count. The chain recombines TRBV19 with TRBJ1-5; no reliable D call. Trimming took 10 bases from V and 4 from J, leaving 17 bases between them. The CDR3 extends over 14 amino acids. CDR1 and CDR2 from the germline V gene are LNHDA and SQIVND (reference sequence). Here the CDR3 reads CATTSSGRNQPQHF. In DNA, the CDR3 is TGTGCCACCACCTCCTCCGGGAGGAATCAGCCCCAGCATTTT.

The chain recombines TRBV19 with TRBJ1-2, with D unresolved. Germline lookup yields CDR1 LNHDA and CDR2 SQIVND (reference sequence). The ends were cut back, 5 bases at V and 3 bases at J, with 13 bases in the middle. This CDR3 has 14 amino acids. This CDR3 reads CASSPSPAHYGYTF. The CDR3 DNA sequence: TGTGCCAGTAGTCCCTCCCCAGCGCACTATGGCTACACCTTC.

This clone was observed a few times. The CDR3 loop is CATSSRDFAYEQYF. CDR3 in DNA: TGTGCCACCTCAAGCCGGGACTTTGCCTACGAGCAGTACTTC. The rearrangement joins TRBV6-1 to TRBJ2-7, with D perhaps matching TRBD2 (6 bases). The CDR3 contains 14 residues. Trimming left V 10 bases short and J 2 bases short, with 18 bases between. In germline, CDR1 is MNHNS, CDR2 SASEGT.

The CDR3 nucleotides read TGTGCCAGCAGCTTGGGCCTGGACGGCGGAGGGGGCTACACCTTC. Translation gives CASSLGLDGGGGYTF. V and J are TRBV11-2 and TRBJ1-2, with D unresolved. The length of the CDR3 is 15 residues. Germline lookup yields CDR1 SGHAT and CDR2 FQNNGV. The ends were cut back, 3 bases at V and 8 bases at J, with 19 bases in the middle.

CDR3: CASSWTVDTEAFF. The CDR3 DNA is TGTGCCAGCAGCTGGACAGTAGACACTGAAGCTTTCTTT. This chain uses TRBV11-2 with TRBJ1-1; the D gene is possibly TRBD1 (6 bases). The V end lost 4 bases, the J end lost 3 bases, and 9 bases lay between the germline ends. This CDR3 has 13 residues. Germline CDR1 is SGHAT and CDR2 is FQNNGV.

V is TRBV4-2 and J is TRBJ1-2; D perhaps matches TRBD1 (6 bases). Trimming shortened V by 6 bases and J by 5 bases, and 16 bases separated the two germline ends. Germline CDR1 is LGHNA and CDR2 is YNFKEQ. The CDR3 length is 14 residues. The CDR3 loop reads CASRAIGQRYGYTF. CDR3 in DNA: TGTGCCAGCAGAGCGATAGGACAGAGATATGGCTACACCTTC.

A remark on this clone: A far bigger clonotype differs at one base, so this is likely a read error. The chain employs TRBV7-7 and TRBJ1-1, with TRBD1 matching over 8 bases. Per germline, CDR1 SSHAT and CDR2 FNYEAQ (reference sequence). The CDR3 is 13 amino acids. With 3 bases clipped from V and 3 bases from J, the junction kept 0 bases outside the gene matches. The CDR3 reads CASSLTGDTEAFF. The CDR3 DNA reads as TGTGCCAGCAGCTTGACAGGGGACACTGAAGCTTTCTTT. The whole variable domain, filled in from reference TRBV7-7 and TRBJ1-1, reads GAGVSQSPRYKVTKRGQDVTLRCDPISSHATLYWYQQALGQGPEFLTYFNYEAQPDKSGLPSDRFSAERPEGSISTLTIQRTEQRDSAMYRCASSLTGDTEAFFGQGTRLTVV.

The chain has TRBV7-2 and TRBJ2-3, with a tentative D call TRBD2 (7 bases). V lost 0 bases, J lost 2 bases, and 9 bases lay in between. The CDR3 has 15 residues. Germline V gene sequence: CDR1 SGHTA, CDR2 FQGNSA. The CDR3 reads CASSLAGGPTDTQYF. CDR3 nucleotides: TGTGCCAGCAGCTTAGCGGGGGGGCCCACAGATACGCAGTATTTT.

The rearrangement links TRBV6-6 to TRBJ2-7, with D possibly TRBD2 on 6 matching bases. The V end was cut by 0 bases, the J end by 1 base, with 13 bases between. CDR3 length: 16 amino acids. Germline assignment: CDR1 MNHNY and CDR2 SVGAGI (reference sequence). For the CDR3, the DNA is TGTGCCAGCAGTTACTCGGGGACGGAGGGATCCTACGAGCAGTACTTC. Its translation: CASSYSGTEGSYEQYF.

This rearrangement joins TRBV7-6 to TRBJ2-5, with 9 bases fitting TRBD2. The J call is doubtful: the DNA matches TRBJ2-7 better. The germline V gene has CDR1 SGHVS and CDR2 FNYEAQ. This CDR3 spans 15 amino acids. CDR3: CASSDKAGGTYEQYF. For the CDR3, the DNA is TGTGCCAGCAGCGACAAAGCGGGAGGAACCTACGAGCAGTACTTC.

This rearrangement joins TRBV6-1 to TRBJ2-5; D perhaps matches TRBD2 (6 bases). The DNA matches TRBJ2-7 better at its end, which makes the J call doubtful. The germline V gene has CDR1 MNHNS and CDR2 SASEGT. This CDR3 has 15 amino acids. CDR3 in amino acids: CASSPTGLNSYEQYF. CDR3 sequence (DNA): TGTGCCAGCAGCCCAACGGGACTGAACTCCTACGAGCAGTACTTC.

CDR3 loop: CASSGRTLNTEAFF. CDR3 nucleotides: TGCGCCAGCAGCGGTCGGACATTGAACACTGAAGCTTTCTTT. The rearrangement joins TRBV4-3 to TRBJ1-1, with D possibly TRBD1 on 5 matching bases. V lost 5 bases and J lost 0, with 10 bases in between. Germline CDR1 reads LGHNA; CDR2 reads YSLEER. This CDR3 region has 14 residues.

CDR3 residues: CASEQGIYGYTF. DNA for the CDR3: TGTGCCAGTGAACAGGGGATCTATGGCTACACCTTC. This chain links TRBV19 with TRBJ1-2; 7 nucleotides line up with TRBD1. The V gene end was trimmed by 8 bases and the J gene end by 4 bases; junction bases not matched to a gene: 4. The CDR3 runs to 12 residues. Germline V gene sequence: CDR1 LNHDA, CDR2 SQIVND (reference sequence).